This T cell receptor beta chain was sequenced in a study of shared clonotypes between healthy human individuals. Study-level points and caveats: Sampling used blood alone; tissue repertoires probably differ. Naive subsets typically showed greater estimated richness than memory subsets.

Subsets obtained from CD4+ cells comprised CD45RA+ naive and CD45RA-negative memory cells. Germline loops: CDR1 SGHNT, CDR2 YENEEA. The V and J ends lost 1 base and 7 bases, in that order; junction bases with no gene match: 7. The CDR3 spans 16 residues. Original processing notes: Junction-only sequences without quality scores came from ImmunoSEQ, so filtering differed. Sequencing was performed with immunoSEQ multiplex PCR; in TCRdb, only in-frame clones are kept and a portion is missing. V, J and clone size reflect that table, while D and trimming were determined from the DNA. The sample lists 2 million to 2.5 million clones, under 97% occurring once. As concerns this clone: What it binds is unknown.

This chain connects TRBV11-3 to TRBJ2-5, with 12 bases aligning to TRBD1. What was sequenced was naive CD4+ T cells sorted from blood. Regarding subset: CD45RA+ positively selected. The origin of this receptor is a man aged 18 to 30 in good health. The CDR3 reads CASSLVGTGGYGTQYF. CDR3 sequence (DNA): TGTGCCAGCAGCTTAGTTGGGACAGGGGGCTATGGGACCCAGTACTTC.